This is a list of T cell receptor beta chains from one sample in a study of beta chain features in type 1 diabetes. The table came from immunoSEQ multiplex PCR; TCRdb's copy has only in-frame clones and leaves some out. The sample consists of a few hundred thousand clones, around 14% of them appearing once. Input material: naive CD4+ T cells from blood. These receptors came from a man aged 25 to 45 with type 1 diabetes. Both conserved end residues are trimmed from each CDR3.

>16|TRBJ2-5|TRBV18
ASSPTMRAGVYQETQY
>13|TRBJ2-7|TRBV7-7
ASSLGSGETYEQY
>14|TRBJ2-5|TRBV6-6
ASSYLGLAGQETQY
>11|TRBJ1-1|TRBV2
ASSGQGRPEAF
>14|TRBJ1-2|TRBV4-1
ASSQADGFSGGGYT
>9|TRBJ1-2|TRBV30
AWGGGVGYT
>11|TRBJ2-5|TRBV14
ASSRGLQETQY
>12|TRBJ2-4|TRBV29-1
SAGRGGFKNIQY
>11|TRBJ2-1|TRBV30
AWGKTGDNEQF
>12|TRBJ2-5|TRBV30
AWSQGQGAETQY
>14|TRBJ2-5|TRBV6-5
ASSSSGTGEEETQY
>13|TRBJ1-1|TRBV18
ASSPASGHHTEAF
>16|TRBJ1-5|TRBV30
AWSLGTLAGYSNQPQH
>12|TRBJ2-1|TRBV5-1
ASSLSARADEQF
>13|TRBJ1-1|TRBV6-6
ASSPNGPPNTEAF
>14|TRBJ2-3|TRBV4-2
ASSQDQRGGTDTQY